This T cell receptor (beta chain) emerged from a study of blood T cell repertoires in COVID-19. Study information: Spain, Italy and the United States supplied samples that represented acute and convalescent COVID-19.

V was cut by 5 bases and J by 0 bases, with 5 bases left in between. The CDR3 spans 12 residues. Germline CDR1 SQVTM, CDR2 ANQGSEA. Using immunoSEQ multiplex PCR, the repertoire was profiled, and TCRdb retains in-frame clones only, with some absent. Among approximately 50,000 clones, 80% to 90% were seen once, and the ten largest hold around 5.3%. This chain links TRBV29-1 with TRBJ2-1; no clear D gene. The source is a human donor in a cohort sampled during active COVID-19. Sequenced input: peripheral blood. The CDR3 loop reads CSVTSSYNEQFF. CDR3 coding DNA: TGCAGCGTTACGAGCTCCTACAATGAGCAGTTCTTC.